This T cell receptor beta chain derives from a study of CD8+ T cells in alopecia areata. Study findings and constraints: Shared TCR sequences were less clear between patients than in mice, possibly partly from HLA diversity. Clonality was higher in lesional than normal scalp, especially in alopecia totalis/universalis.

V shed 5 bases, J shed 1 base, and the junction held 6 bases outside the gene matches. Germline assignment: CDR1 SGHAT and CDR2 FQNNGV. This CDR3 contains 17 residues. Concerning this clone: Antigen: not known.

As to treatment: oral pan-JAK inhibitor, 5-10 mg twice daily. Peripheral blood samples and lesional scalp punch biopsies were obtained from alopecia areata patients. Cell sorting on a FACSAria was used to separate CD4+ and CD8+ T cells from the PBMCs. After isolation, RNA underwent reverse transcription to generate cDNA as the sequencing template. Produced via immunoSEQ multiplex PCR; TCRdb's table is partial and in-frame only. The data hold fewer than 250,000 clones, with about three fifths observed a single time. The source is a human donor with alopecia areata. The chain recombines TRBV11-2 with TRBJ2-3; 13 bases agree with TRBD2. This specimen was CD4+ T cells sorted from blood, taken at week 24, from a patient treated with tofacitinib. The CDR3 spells CASSGTSGVRGTDTQYF. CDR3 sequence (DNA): TGTGCCAGCAGCGGGACTAGCGGGGTAAGAGGCACAGATACGCAGTATTTT.